This T cell receptor (beta chain) was profiled in a study of blood T cell repertoires in COVID-19. The wider study: The United States, Italy and Spain supplied acute and convalescent COVID-19 samples. Sources were T cells, B-cell-depleted T cells, or PBMCs; the material itself was cDNA or gDNA.

TCRdb's copy holds only in-frame clones and misses some; the assay was immunoSEQ multiplex PCR. The sample yields approximately 190,000 clones, around four fifths seen once. CDR1 LNHDA and CDR2 SQIVND come from the germline V gene (reference sequence). CDR3 size: 15 residues. Trimming left V 3 bases short and J 7 bases short, with 18 bases between. V usage is TRBV19 and J usage is TRBJ1-1; the D gene is possibly TRBD1 (5 bases). Sequencing input: peripheral blood. The receptor's source is a woman aged 35 to 49 with acute or convalescent COVID-19. CDR3 nucleotides: TGTGCCAGTAGTATCCGCGTACAGGCCCAGGGTGAAGCTTTCTTT. Residues: CASSIRVQAQGEAFF. The variable domain in full, with the rest retrieved from reference TRBV19 and TRBJ1-1, is DGGITQSPKYLFRKEGQNVTLSCEQNLNHDAMYWYRQDPGQGLRLIYYSQIVNDFQKGDIAEGYSVSREKKESFPLTVTSAQKNPTAFYLCASSIRVQAQGEAFFGQGTRLTVV.